This T cell receptor (beta chain) was profiled in a study of shared clonotypes between healthy human individuals. The V end was cut by 7 bases, the J end by 1 base, with 17 bases between. The CDR3 runs to 16 residues. Germline-derived CDR1 and CDR2 are SNHLY and FYNNEI. Assay: immunoSEQ multiplex PCR; the TCRdb copy retains only in-frame clones and omits some. The table shows 2 million or so clones, with roughly 94% occurring only once. Naive CD8 isolation took CD45RO-negative cells positively selected for CCR7 and excluded terminally differentiated effector memory CD45RA+ cells. This chain joins TRBV2 and TRBJ1-5, with D possibly TRBD1 on 5 matching bases. The source material was naive CD8+ T cells sorted from blood. The TCR originated in a man younger than 35 in good health. The CDR3 loop is CASIPSSGGSNQPQHF. The CDR3 DNA reads TGTGCCAGCATCCCCTCTTCGGGGGGGAGCAATCAGCCCCAGCATTTT.